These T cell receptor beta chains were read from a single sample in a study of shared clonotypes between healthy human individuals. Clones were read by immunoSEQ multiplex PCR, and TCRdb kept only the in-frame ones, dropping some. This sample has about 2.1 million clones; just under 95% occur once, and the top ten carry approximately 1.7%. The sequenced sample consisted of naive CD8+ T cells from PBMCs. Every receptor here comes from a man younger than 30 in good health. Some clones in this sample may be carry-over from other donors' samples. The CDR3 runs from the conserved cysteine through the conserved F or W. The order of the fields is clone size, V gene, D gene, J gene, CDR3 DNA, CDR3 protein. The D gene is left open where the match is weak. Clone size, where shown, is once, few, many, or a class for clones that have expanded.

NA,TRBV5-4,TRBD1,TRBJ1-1,TGTGCCAGCAGCAATCCGGGACAGAAGAACACTGAAGCTTTCTTT,CASSNPGQKNTEAFF
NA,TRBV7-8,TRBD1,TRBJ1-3,TGTGCCAGCAGCAAAAGACAGGGCAAGTCTGGAAACACCATATATTTT,CASSKRQGKSGNTIYF
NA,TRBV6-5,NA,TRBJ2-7,TGTGCCAGCAGCCCCCCCGGGACATACTACGAGCAGTACTTC,CASSPPGTYYEQYF
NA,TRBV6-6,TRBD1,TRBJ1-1,TGTGCCAGCAGTTACTCAACAGGGGGAGGTGCTGAAGCTTTCTTT,CASSYSTGGGAEAFF
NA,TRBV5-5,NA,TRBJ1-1,TGTGCCAGCAGCACGGGACCGCTGATGAACACTGAAGCTTTCTTT,CASSTGPLMNTEAFF
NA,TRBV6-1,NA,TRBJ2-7,TGTGCCAGCAGGGGTCAAAACTCCTACGAGCAGTACTTC,CASRGQNSYEQYF
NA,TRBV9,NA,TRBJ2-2,TGTGCCAGCAGCGTAGCTCTAGGGAGCACCGGGGAGCTGTTTTTT,CASSVALGSTGELFF
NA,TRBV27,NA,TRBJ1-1,TGTGCCAGCTCATCCTCCGCGACAGGGAACACTGAAGCTTTCTTT,CASSSSATGNTEAFF
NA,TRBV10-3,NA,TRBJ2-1,TGTGCCATCAGTGAAGCTAGGGGCTATGAGCAGTTCTTC,CAISEARGYEQFF
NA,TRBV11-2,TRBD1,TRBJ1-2,TGTGCCAGCAGCGCAGGGGGCGTAGGCTATGGCTACACCTTC,CASSAGGVGYGYTF
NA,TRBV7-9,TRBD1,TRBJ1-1,TGTGCCAGCAGCTCTACCGGGACAGTGAACACTGAAGCTTTCTTT,CASSSTGTVNTEAFF
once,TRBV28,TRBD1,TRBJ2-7,TGTGCCAGCAGCGGGACAGGGGGATCCTACGAGCAGTACTTC,CASSGTGGSYEQYF
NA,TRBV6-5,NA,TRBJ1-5,TGTGCCAGCAGGTCAGGGGAGGGCAATCAGCCCCAGCATTTT,CASRSGEGNQPQHF
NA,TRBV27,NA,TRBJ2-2,TGTGCCAGCAGTTTCCCAACCGGGGAGCTGTTTTTT,CASSFPTGELFF
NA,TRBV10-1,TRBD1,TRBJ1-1,TGCGCCAGCAGGGCTGGACAGGGCACTGAAGCTTTCTTT,CASRAGQGTEAFF
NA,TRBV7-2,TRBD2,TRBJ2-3,TGTGCCAGCAGCTTAGATGGACTAGCTGCACTGGACGTCACAGATACGCAGTATTTT,CASSLDGLAALDVTDTQYF
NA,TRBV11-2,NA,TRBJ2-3,TGTGCCAGCAGCTTAGGCGGAGGGGTTAGGGCCAGCACAGATACGCAGTATTTT,CASSLGGGVRASTDTQYF
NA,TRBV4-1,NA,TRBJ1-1,TGCGCCAGCAGCCAAGAGGCCAGACTACCCCTTGGGAACACTGAAGCTTTCTTT,CASSQEARLPLGNTEAFF
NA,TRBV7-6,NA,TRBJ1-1,TGTGCCAGCAGCCCTCCTCCCGTGTTGGAGAACACTGAAGCTTTCTTT,CASSPPPVLENTEAFF
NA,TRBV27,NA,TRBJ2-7,TGTGCCAGCAGTTCGGACAGCACCTACCCCTACGAGCAGTACTTC,CASSSDSTYPYEQYF
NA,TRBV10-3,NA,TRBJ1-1,TGTGCCATCAGTGCCCGGACAGTCAACACTGAAGCTTTCTTT,CAISARTVNTEAFF
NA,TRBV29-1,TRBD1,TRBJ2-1,TGCAGCGTTGAATTTCAGATAGGACAGGGGGTTGGAGCGGGAGCCTACAATGAGCAGTTCTTC,CSVEFQIGQGVGAGAYNEQFF
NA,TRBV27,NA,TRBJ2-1,TGTGCCAGCAGTTGGTCGACCGGGGACTCCTACAATGAGCAGTTCTTC,CASSWSTGDSYNEQFF
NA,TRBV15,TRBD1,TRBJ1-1,TGTGCCACCAGCCTTACTGGACAGGGGGGCACTGAAGCTTTCTTT,CATSLTGQGGTEAFF